These 13 T cell receptor beta chains share one sample of origin, sequenced in a study of T cells in Graves' hyperthyroidism and ophthalmopathy. Researchers amplified the TCR beta CDR3 regions from RNA transcripts. TCR CDR3 underwent first-round RT-PCR with the HTBI primer set. TCRdb re-derived calls from the multiplex PCR reads in MiXCR, one entry per CDR3 protein. The sample records more than 300,000 distinct CDR3 sequences, less than 15% being singletons. Sequenced: blood. These receptors came from a woman in her late teens or twenties with Graves' hyperthyroidism.

This clonotype was found many times. The CDR3 coding sequence is TGTGCCAGCAGTGTAATCGGACAGGGCCTTAGCAATCAGCCCCAGCATTTT. Its protein is CASSVIGQGLSNQPQHF. The V gene is TRBV6-1, the J gene TRBJ1-5; TRBD1 agrees at 8 bases. This CDR3 has 17 residues. CDR1 is MNHNS and CDR2 is SASEGT in the germline V gene. The J segment lost 0 bases and the V segment lost 4 bases, leaving 8 bases of the junction unmatched.

V gene TRBV9 combines with J gene TRBJ2-5, with D possibly matching TRBD2 (5 bases). Germline V gives CDR1 SGDLS, CDR2 YYNGEE. This CDR3 comprises 14 residues. Trimming left V 0 bases short and J 1 base short, with 7 bases between. Here the CDR3 reads CASSVDGLQETQYF. The CDR3 DNA is TGTGCCAGCAGCGTAGATGGACTCCAAGAGACCCAGTACTTC.

The V call is TRBV18, the J call TRBJ2-2; D ambiguous. Germline CDR1 reads KGHSH; CDR2 reads LQKENI. This CDR3 region has 14 residues. V lost 2 bases and J lost 4, with 8 bases in between. The CDR3 protein is CASSPELGTGELFF. The CDR3 nucleotides read TGTGCCAGCTCACCAGAGCTAGGCACCGGGGAGCTGTTTTTT.

The chain has TRBV11-3 and TRBJ2-2, with 12 nucleotides matching TRBD2. Germline CDR1 reads SGHNT; CDR2 reads YENEEA. The length of the CDR3 is 22 residues. The junction had 22 bases not matched to a gene; V was cut back by 1 base and J by 7 bases. The CDR3 loop is CASSLGGFGTGRLLAGGGELFF. In DNA form, the CDR3 reads TGTGCCAGCAGCTTAGGAGGATTCGGGACAGGTCGGCTACTAGCGGGAGGCGGGGAGCTGTTTTTT.

This clonotype has just a few counts. The V and J genes are TRBV4-3 and TRBJ1-5; D gene uncertain. CDR1 is LGHNA, CDR2 YSLEER, per germline. Trimming shortened V by 0 bases and J by 9 bases, and 9 bases separated the two germline ends. This CDR3 spans 13 amino acids. In nucleotides, the CDR3 is TGCGCCAGCAGCCAAGATCTAGGAGGGCCCCAGCATTTT. It is translated as CASSQDLGGPQHF.

At least ten counts were recorded for this clonotype. CDR3 nucleotide sequence: TGTGCCAGCAGTTACTCGACCCCACTAGCGGGGGCAGGGGAGCTGTTTTTT. Translation: CASSYSTPLAGAGELFF. J is TRBJ2-2 and V is TRBV6-6, with TRBD2 matching 11 bases. Trimming cost V 0 bases and J 8 bases; bases outside gene matches: 8. Germline loops: CDR1 MNHNY, CDR2 SVGAGI (reference sequence). The CDR3 loop spans 17 amino acids.

This clonotype was recorded at least ten times. This rearrangement joins TRBV28 to TRBJ1-5; 7 bases agree with TRBD1. The CDR3 length is 20 residues. V was clipped by 2 bases and J by 5 bases; unmatched bases: 21. Germline V gene sequence: CDR1 MDHEN, CDR2 SYDVKM. CDR3 sequence (DNA): TGTGCCAGCAGTTTAAGGAGTACAGGGGCCTCGATGTATGGGGATCAGCCCCAGCATTTT. Its translation is CASSLRSTGASMYGDQPQHF.

This clonotype was detected many times. V is TRBV29-1 and J is TRBJ2-2, with TRBD2 identical over 7 bases. The CDR3 has 15 residues. Trimming cost V 3 bases and J 7 bases; bases outside gene matches: 11. Germline V CDR1 and CDR2: SQVTM, ANQGSEA. The CDR3 protein is CSVDGSGGRGGELFF. In DNA, the CDR3 is TGCAGCGTTGATGGTAGCGGAGGGAGGGGCGGGGAGCTGTTTTTT.

This clonotype was picked up a small number of times. The V gene is TRBV7-9, the J gene TRBJ2-7; D might be TRBD1 or TRBD2, each matching 5 bases. Trimming took 1 base from V and 1 from J, leaving 8 bases between them. CDR1 and CDR2 (germline): SEHNR, FQNEAQ (reference sequence). The CDR3 runs 14 residues. The CDR3 nucleotides read TGTGCCAGCAGCTTAGGGGACGGGTCCTACGAGCAGTACTTC. Protein sequence: CASSLGDGSYEQYF.

The CDR3 protein is CASTKDILAGVVRNEQFF. The CDR3 nucleotides read TGTGCCAGCACAAAGGACATCCTAGCGGGAGTTGTCCGGAATGAGCAGTTCTTC. The genes are TRBV28 and TRBJ2-1; 10 bases fit TRBD2. This CDR3 spans 18 amino acids. Germline values: CDR1 MDHEN, CDR2 SYDVKM. V was pared by 7 bases and J by 7 bases, with 19 bases of the junction left unmatched.

This clonotype was observed at least ten times. The chain recombines TRBV29-1 with TRBJ2-1; possibly TRBD2 for D (6 bases). The CDR3 consists of 12 residues. V dropped 5 bases and J dropped 5 bases, with 10 bases sitting between them. CDR1 and CDR2 (germline): SQVTM, ANQGSEA. CDR3 nucleotides: TGCAGCGTTTTGCGGGATGACAATGAGCAGTTCTTC. Residues: CSVLRDDNEQFF.

This sequence joins TRBV28 and TRBJ2-2, with 13 bases aligning to TRBD2. This CDR3 is built from 18 residues. Germline CDR1 and CDR2: MDHEN and SYDVKM. The J segment lost 6 bases and the V segment lost 6 bases, leaving 13 bases of the junction unmatched. The chain's CDR3 is CASSQLTGLAGQAGELFF. The CDR3 DNA reads TGTGCCAGCAGCCAACTTACGGGACTAGCGGGGCAGGCCGGGGAGCTGTTTTTT.

In its sample, this clonotype was seen many times. The genes are TRBV20-1 and TRBJ1-3; D remains ambiguous. CDR1 and CDR2 from the germline V gene are DFQATT and SNEGSKA (reference sequence). The CDR3 is 14 residues long. V was cut by 5 bases and J by 0 bases, with 11 bases left in between. The CDR3 bases are TGCAGTGCTTACCGGGCTCCCTCTGGAAACACCATATATTTT. Its protein is CSAYRAPSGNTIYF.